These 8 T cell receptor beta chains share one sample of origin, sequenced in a study of cytomegalovirus exposure and HLA in healthy donors. 60 Vbeta and 13 Jbeta primers were used in PCR. Assay: immunoSEQ multiplex PCR; the TCRdb copy retains only in-frame clones and omits some. In the table there are approximately 88,000 clones, under 85% of which are singletons. The sequencing sample was made of PBMCs. The receptor set was obtained from a male donor in good health and CMV-seronegative.

The V call is TRBV5-4, the J call TRBJ1-1; D is unresolved. CDR1 and CDR2 from the germline V gene are SGHNT and YYREEE (reference sequence). Trimming pared 0 bases from V and 0 bases from J, leaving 6 bases between. This CDR3 has 14 residues. The CDR3 coding sequence is TGTGCCAGCAGCTTGGACAGCCTGAACACTGAAGCTTTCTTT. This gives the protein CASSLDSLNTEAFF. Complete variable domain (other parts from reference TRBV5-4 and TRBJ1-1): ETGVTQSPTHLIKTRGQQVTLRCSSQSGHNTVSWYQQALGQGPQFIFQYYREEENGRGNFPPRFSGLQFPNYSSELNVNALELDDSALYLCASSLDSLNTEAFFGQGTRLTVV.

J is TRBJ1-1 and V is TRBV7-9; possible D gene TRBD1, 5 bases. Germline loops: CDR1 SEHNR, CDR2 FQNEAQ (reference sequence). The V end was cut by 7 bases, the J end by 0 bases, with 18 bases between. CDR3 length: 16 amino acids. The CDR3 DNA reads as TGTGCCAGCACCCTGGGGAGGGGTTTATTGAACACTGAAGCTTTCTTT. Amino acid sequence: CASTLGRGLLNTEAFF.

The rearrangement uses TRBV27 and TRBJ2-2; 9 bases match TRBD2. The junction had 2 bases not matched to a gene; V was cut back by 4 bases and J by 5 bases. CDR1 and CDR2 (germline): MNHEY, SMNVEV (reference sequence). CDR3 length equals 14 residues. This CDR3 is CASSWLAGTGELFF. In DNA form, the CDR3 reads TGTGCCAGCAGTTGGCTAGCGGGGACCGGGGAGCTGTTTTTT.

The chain links TRBV5-6 to TRBJ1-1, with TRBD1 as a possible D gene (5 bases). V gave up 6 bases and J gave up 4 bases, with 16 bases separating them. The CDR3 spans 14 residues. Germline assignment: CDR1 SGHDT and CDR2 YYEEEE. The CDR3 sequence is CASTPGGSGTEAFF. The DNA of the CDR3 is TGTGCCAGCACCCCCGGGGGTTCGGGCACTGAAGCTTTCTTT.

The gene calls are TRBV27 and TRBJ1-2; perhaps TRBD1 as D (5 bases). Trimming pared 4 bases from V and 4 bases from J, leaving 19 bases between. The CDR3 consists of 16 residues. The germline CDR1 and CDR2 sequences are MNHEY and SMNVEV (reference sequence). This CDR3 is CASSSSTGEMSYGYTF. CDR3 bases: TGTGCCAGCAGTTCCTCAACAGGTGAAATGAGCTATGGCTACACCTTC.

The V gene is TRBV6-5, the J gene TRBJ1-2; D gene uncertain. CDR3 length equals 13 residues. V lost 7 bases and J lost 4, with 13 bases in between. CDR1 and CDR2 (germline): MNHEY, SVGAGI. The CDR3 DNA sequence: TGTGCCAGCACCACGGAGCGGGGCTATGGCTACACCTTC. Its translation: CASTTERGYGYTF.

This clone was picked up one time. V and J are TRBV28 and TRBJ2-5, with D perhaps TRBD1 (6 bases). TRBJ2-7 matches the DNA end more closely, so the J call is doubtful. Looked up from germline, CDR1 is MDHEN and CDR2 is SYDVKM. CDR3 length: 13 residues. The DNA of the CDR3 is TGTGCCAGCAGCTTGACAGGTTCCTACGAGCAGTACTTC. Translating it yields CASSLTGSYEQYF.

The CDR3: CASSYRLADTQYF. The CDR3 DNA sequence: TGTGCCAGCAGTTACCGACTAGCTGATACGCAGTATTTT. The chain carries TRBV6-5 and TRBJ2-3, with 7 nucleotides matching TRBD2. Germline CDR1 is MNHEY and CDR2 is SVGAGI. With 2 bases clipped from V and 6 bases from J, the junction kept 2 bases outside the gene matches. The CDR3 spans 13 residues.